A selection of T cell receptor beta chains follows, all from one sample in a study of CD8 T cells in Susac syndrome. TCRdb re-called the immunoSEQ multiplex PCR reads through MiXCR, storing one row per CDR3 protein. The sample yields approximately 160,000 distinct CDR3 sequences, roughly 95% seen once. Material for sequencing was CD4+ T cells from PBMCs. These receptors all stem from a human donor in good health. CDR3s include the opening cysteine and the closing phenylalanine or tryptophan. The D gene is left open where the match is weak.

cdr3_length,d_call,v_call,cdr3_aa
13,NA,TRBV12-3/TRBV12-4,CASSLEGGYGYTF
14,TRBD1,TRBV9,CASSWGQGTYGYTF
14,TRBD1,TRBV6-2/TRBV6-3,CASNPGQGTSTQYF
15,TRBD1,TRBV5-1,CASSLVTGVTGELFF
11,TRBD1,TRBV20-1,CSAIDRGGYTF
13,TRBD1,TRBV2,CAGGQGALRGYTF
13,NA,TRBV2,CASSSVPRETQYF
14,NA,TRBV15,CATSILTQGSEQFF
16,NA,TRBV2,CASRRSSSGVTDTQYF
13,NA,TRBV19,CASSAAGLEPQHF
14,TRBD1,TRBV2,CASRDRGNGEKLFF
13,TRBD2,TRBV6-2/TRBV6-3,CATSGGAYNEQFF
14,NA,TRBV12-3/TRBV12-4,CASRVGGGANVLTF
9,NA,TRBV7-2,CASSLGFLF
18,TRBD1,TRBV19,CASSIKRDRGDFAYGYTF
13,NA,TRBV19,CASSIRPDTEAFF
14,NA,TRBV27,CASSRAGWKETQYF
13,NA,TRBV15,CATSKNSNQPQHF
14,TRBD2,TRBV12-3/TRBV12-4,CASSLAWGGYEQYF
12,TRBD1,TRBV2,CATRTGWFEAFF
14,TRBD1,TRBV7-2,CASSLQGAREKLFF
12,NA,TRBV20-1,CSASLGANVLTF
16,NA,TRBV12-3/TRBV12-4,CASSSLARGGTGELFF
14,NA,TRBV7-9,CASRGGTGTNEAFF
14,TRBD1,TRBV5-1,CASSLFPDRGEAFF
16,NA,TRBV7-3,CASSLQGSSYNSPLHF
14,TRBD1,TRBV18,CASSPTGGADTQYF
16,NA,TRBV5-1,CASSLGTDAISYEQYF
12,NA,TRBV2,CASSPREDGYTF
15,TRBD1,TRBV5-4,CASSLVDRGRSEQYF
12,NA,TRBV7-9,CASSLGYQPQHF
12,NA,TRBV3-1,CASSPTSREQFF
13,NA,TRBV29-1,CSVVQGLNQPQHF
14,NA,TRBV7-8,CASRLEGGGNEQFF
13,NA,TRBV2,CASKQGPLYEQYF
11,NA,TRBV28,CASSLLDIQYF
13,NA,TRBV6-1,CASSGQVTYEQYF
14,NA,TRBV20-1,CSARVPGANYGYTF
13,NA,TRBV29-1,CSVESGGNTEAFF
12,NA,TRBV15,CATSRRGVEQYF
13,TRBD1,TRBV7-9,CASSLTGDGGYTF
12,NA,TRBV20-1,CSATEGPGELFF
15,NA,TRBV9,CASSVKGTNTGELFF
12,NA,TRBV5-1,CASLQGDQPQHF
18,NA,TRBV27,CASSRHGAGTPEEETQYF
15,TRBD1,TRBV18,CASSRGQGDLNEQYF
12,NA,TRBV29-1,CSVRALSSEQFF
11,NA,TRBV12-3/TRBV12-4,CASSSFGTQYF
15,NA,TRBV5-4,CASSLSGANNQPQHF
13,NA,TRBV10-3,CAIRTGSSYEQYF
12,NA,TRBV19,CARAWGDYGYTF
16,NA,TRBV29-1,CSVVRNLRQLTDTQYF
14,NA,TRBV14,CASSQGSVGNTQYF
13,NA,TRBV20-1,CSARWPARGEQYF